This T cell receptor beta chain was retrieved from a study of T-cell reconstitution after alpha-beta-depleted transplantation in children. The CDR3 runs 16 residues. Germline CDR1 reads MNHNS; CDR2 reads SASEGT. V was pared by 0 bases and J by 0 bases, with 12 bases between. Unique molecular identifiers were incorporated into the prepared TCRbeta library. MiXCR, run by TCRdb on the PCR reads, gives a single entry per CDR3 protein. Of 250,000 to 300,000 distinct CDR3 sequences listed, 9.9% were seen once; the top ten hold around a tenth. The V and J genes are TRBV6-1 and TRBJ2-7; D is unresolved. This TCR was recovered from a human donor who donated a stem cell graft to a child with SCID. The sample was PBMCs from the stem cell graft donor, taken from the stem cell graft. The CDR3, as DNA: TGTGCCAGCAGTGAAGCCCCACCAGAAATCTCCTACGAGCAGTACTTC. This sequence encodes CASSEAPPEISYEQYF.